The T cell receptor beta chain described here comes from a study of identical twins. Template switching added a universal primer site, and cDNA bore unique molecular identifiers. MiXCR, applied by TCRdb to the 5' RACE reads, yields one record per CDR3 protein. The table shows under 900,000 distinct CDR3 sequences, with about 18% occurring only once. With 0 bases clipped from V and 7 bases from J, the junction kept 13 bases outside the gene matches. CDR1 is LNHNV and CDR2 is YYDKDF in the germline V gene (reference sequence). The CDR3 is made up of 17 amino acids. This clonotype was detected only a few times. In addition, the sample was reused for a study of T cells expressing NK-cell markers.

Sequenced input: PBMCs. The TCR originated in a woman between 18 and 30 years old in good health. The V call is TRBV15, the J call TRBJ1-2; 8 bases line up with TRBD1. The CDR3, as DNA: TGTGCCACCAGCAGAGATATCTGGCAGGACAGGGTCTTTGGCTACACCTTC. It codes for CATSRDIWQDRVFGYTF.